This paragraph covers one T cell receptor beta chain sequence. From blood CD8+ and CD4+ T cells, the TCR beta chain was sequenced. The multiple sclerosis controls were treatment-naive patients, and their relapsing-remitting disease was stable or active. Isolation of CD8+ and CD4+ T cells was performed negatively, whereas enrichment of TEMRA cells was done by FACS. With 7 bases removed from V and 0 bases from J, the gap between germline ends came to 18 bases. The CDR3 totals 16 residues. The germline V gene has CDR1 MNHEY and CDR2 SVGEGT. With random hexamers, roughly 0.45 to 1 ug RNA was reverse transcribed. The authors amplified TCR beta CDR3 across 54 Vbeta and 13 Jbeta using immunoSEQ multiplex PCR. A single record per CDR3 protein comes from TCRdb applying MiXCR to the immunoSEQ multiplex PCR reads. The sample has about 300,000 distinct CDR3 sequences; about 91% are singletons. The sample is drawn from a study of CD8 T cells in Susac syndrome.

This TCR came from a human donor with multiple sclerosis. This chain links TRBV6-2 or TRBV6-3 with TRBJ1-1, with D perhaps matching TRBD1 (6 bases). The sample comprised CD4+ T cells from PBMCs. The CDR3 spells CASTAPGWGLNTEAFF. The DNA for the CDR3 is TGTGCCAGCACCGCGCCCGGCTGGGGGCTGAACACTGAAGCTTTCTTT.